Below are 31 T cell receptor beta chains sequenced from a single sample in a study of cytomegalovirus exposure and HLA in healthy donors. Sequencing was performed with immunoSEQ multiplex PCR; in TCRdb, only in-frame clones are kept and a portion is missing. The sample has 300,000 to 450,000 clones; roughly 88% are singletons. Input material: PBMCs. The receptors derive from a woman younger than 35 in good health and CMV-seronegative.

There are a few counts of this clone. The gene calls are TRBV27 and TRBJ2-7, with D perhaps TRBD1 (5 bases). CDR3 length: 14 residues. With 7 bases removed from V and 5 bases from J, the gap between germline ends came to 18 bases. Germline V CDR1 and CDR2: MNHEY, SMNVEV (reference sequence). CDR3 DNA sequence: TGTGCCAGCAACATAGGGGCAGGGTTCAACGAGCAGTACTTC. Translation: CASNIGAGFNEQYF.

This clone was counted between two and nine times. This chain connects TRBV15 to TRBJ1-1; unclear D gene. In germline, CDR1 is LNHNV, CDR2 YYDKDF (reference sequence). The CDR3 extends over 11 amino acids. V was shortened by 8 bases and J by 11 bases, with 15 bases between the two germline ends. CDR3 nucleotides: TGTGCCACCCGTGTGGAGGGTAGCGCTTTCTTT. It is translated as CATRVEGSAFF.

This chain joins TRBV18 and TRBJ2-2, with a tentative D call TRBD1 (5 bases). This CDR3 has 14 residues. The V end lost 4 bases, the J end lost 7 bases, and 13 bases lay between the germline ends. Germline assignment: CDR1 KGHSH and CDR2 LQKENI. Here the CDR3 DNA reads TGTGCCAGCTCACGGACGGATCAGGGCGGGGAGCTGTTTTTT. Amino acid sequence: CASSRTDQGGELFF.

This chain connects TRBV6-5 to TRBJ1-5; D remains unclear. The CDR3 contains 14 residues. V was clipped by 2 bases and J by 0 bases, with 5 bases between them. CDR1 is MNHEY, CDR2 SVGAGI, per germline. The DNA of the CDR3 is TGTGCCAGCAGTTACACCTATAGCAATCAGCCCCAGCATTTT. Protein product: CASSYTYSNQPQHF.

The CDR3 DNA reads as TGTGCCAGTAGTAGTCCCGTTAGCAATCAGCCCCAGCATTTT. Translation gives CASSSPVSNQPQHF. V and J are TRBV19 and TRBJ1-5; D unresolved. Germline assignment: CDR1 LNHDA and CDR2 SQIVND (reference sequence). The CDR3 has 14 residues. The V end was cut by 4 bases, the J end by 0 bases, with 7 bases between. Drawing the rest from reference TRBV19 and TRBJ1-5, the complete variable domain is DGGITQSPKYLFRKEGQNVTLSCEQNLNHDAMYWYRQDPGQGLRLIYYSQIVNDFQKGDIAEGYSVSREKKESFPLTVTSAQKNPTAFYLCASSSPVSNQPQHFGDGTRLSIL.

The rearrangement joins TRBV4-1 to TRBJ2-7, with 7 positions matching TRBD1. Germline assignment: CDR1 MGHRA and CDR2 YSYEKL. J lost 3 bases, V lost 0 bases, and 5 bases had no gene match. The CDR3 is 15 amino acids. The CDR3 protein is CASSQERGQYYEQYF. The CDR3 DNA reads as TGCGCCAGCAGCCAAGAACGGGGACAGTACTACGAGCAGTACTTC.

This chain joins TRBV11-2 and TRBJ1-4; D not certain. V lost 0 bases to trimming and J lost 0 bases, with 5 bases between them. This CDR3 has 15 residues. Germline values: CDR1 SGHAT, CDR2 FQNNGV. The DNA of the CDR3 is TGTGCCAGCAGCTTAGACGGTGCAACTAATGAAAAACTGTTTTTT. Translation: CASSLDGATNEKLFF. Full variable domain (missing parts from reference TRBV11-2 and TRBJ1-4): EAGVAQSPRYKIIEKRQSVAFWCNPISGHATLYWYQQILGQGPKLLIQFQNNGVVDDSQLPKDRFSAERLKGVDSTLKIQPAKLEDSAVYLCASSLDGATNEKLFFGSGTQLSVL.

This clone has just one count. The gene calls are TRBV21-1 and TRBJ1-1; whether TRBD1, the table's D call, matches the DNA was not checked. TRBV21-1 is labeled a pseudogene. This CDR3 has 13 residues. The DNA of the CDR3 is TGTGCCACCTACAGGGGCCGCAACACTGAAGCTTTCTTT. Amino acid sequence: CATYRGRNTEAFF.

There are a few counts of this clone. In DNA form, the CDR3 reads TGCGCCAGCAGTATGGCAGTTAAGGGGGTAACTGAAGCTTTCTTT. Protein sequence: CASSMAVKGVTEAFF. The chain carries TRBV10-1 and TRBJ1-1; maybe TRBD1 (6 bases). V was shortened by 5 bases and J by 5 bases, with 18 bases between the two germline ends. This CDR3 is 15 amino acids long. Per germline, CDR1 WNHNN and CDR2 SYGVQD (reference sequence).

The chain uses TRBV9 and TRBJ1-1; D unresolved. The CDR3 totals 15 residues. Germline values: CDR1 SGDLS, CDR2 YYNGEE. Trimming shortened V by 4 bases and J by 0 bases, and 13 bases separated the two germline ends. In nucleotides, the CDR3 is TGTGCCAGCAGCCCCTCGGGAGGCTTGAACACTGAAGCTTTCTTT. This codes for CASSPSGGLNTEAFF.

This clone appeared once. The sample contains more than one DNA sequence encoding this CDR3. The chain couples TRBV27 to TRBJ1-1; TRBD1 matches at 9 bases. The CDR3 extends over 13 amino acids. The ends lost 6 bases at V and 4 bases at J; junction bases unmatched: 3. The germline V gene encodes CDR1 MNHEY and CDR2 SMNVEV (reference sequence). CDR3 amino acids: CASSLDRGTEAFF. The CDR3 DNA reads TGTGCCAGCAGCTTGGACAGGGGCACTGAAGCTTTCTTT.

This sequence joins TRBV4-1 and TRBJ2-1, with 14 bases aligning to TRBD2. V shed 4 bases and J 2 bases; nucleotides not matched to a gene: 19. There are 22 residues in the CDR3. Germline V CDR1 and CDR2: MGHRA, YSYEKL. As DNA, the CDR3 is TGCGCCAGCAGCCTGGGACTAGCGGGAGCCGCCCGAAAAATCAATACCTACAATGAGCAGTTCTTC. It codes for CASSLGLAGAARKINTYNEQFF.

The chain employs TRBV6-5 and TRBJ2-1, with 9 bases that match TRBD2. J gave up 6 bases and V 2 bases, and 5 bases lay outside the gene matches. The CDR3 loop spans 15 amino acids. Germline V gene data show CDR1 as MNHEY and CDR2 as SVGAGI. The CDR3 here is CASSYRNSGGNEQFF. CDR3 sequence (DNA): TGTGCCAGCAGTTACAGAAATAGCGGGGGCAATGAGCAGTTCTTC.

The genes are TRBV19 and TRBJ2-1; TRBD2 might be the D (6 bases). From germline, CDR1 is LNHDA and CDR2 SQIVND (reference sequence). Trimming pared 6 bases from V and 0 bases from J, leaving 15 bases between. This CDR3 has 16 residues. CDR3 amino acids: CASSPGLWSSYNEQFF. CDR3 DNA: TGTGCCAGTAGCCCGGGACTGTGGAGCTCCTACAATGAGCAGTTCTTC.

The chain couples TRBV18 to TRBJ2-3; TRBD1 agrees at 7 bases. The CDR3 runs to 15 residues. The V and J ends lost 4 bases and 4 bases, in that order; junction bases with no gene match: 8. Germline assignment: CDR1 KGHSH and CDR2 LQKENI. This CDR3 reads CASSQDRVQADTQYF. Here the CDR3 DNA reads TGTGCCAGCTCACAAGACAGGGTTCAAGCAGATACGCAGTATTTT.

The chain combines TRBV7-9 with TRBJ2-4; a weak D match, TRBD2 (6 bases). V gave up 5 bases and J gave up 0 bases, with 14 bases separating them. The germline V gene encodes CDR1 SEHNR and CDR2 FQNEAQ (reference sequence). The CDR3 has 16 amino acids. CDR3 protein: CASSPWGVLAKNIQYF. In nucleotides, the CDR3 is TGTGCCAGCAGCCCCTGGGGGGTTTTAGCCAAAAACATTCAGTACTTC. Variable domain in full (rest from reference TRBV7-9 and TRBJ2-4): DTGVSQNPRHKITKRGQNVTFRCDPISEHNRLYWYRQTLGQGPEFLTYFQNEAQLEKSRLLSDRFSAERPKGSFSTLEIQRTEQGDSAMYLCASSPWGVLAKNIQYFGAGTRLSVL.

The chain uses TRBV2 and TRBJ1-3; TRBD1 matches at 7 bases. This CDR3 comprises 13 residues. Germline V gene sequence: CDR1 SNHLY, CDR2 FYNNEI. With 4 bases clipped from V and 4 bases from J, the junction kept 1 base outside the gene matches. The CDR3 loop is CASSGDSGNTIYF. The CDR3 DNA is TGTGCCAGCAGTGGGGACAGCGGAAACACCATATATTTT.

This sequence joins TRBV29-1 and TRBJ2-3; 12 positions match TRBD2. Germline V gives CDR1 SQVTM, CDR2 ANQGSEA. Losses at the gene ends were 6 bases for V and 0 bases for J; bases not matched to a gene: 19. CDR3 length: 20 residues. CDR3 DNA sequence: TGCAGCGTCCCTGGTTCCCCAGGGACTAGCGGGTTTACTAGCACAGATACGCAGTATTTT. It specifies CSVPGSPGTSGFTSTDTQYF.

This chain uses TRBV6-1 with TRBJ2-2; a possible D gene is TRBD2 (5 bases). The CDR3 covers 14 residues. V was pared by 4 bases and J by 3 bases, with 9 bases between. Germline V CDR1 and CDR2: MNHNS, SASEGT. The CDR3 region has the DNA TGTGCCAGCAGTGCAGGACTGTACACCGGGGAGCTGTTTTTT. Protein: CASSAGLYTGELFF.

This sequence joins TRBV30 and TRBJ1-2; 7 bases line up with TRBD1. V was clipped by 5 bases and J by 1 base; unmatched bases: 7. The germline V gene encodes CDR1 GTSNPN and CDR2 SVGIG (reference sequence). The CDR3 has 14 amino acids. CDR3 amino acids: CAWEGTASNYGYTF. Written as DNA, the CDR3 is TGTGCCTGGGAGGGGACAGCGAGTAACTATGGCTACACCTTC.

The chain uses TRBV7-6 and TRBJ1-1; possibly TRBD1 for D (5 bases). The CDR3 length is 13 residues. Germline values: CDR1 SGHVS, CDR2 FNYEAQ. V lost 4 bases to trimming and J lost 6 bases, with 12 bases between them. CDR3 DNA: TGTGCCAGCAGCTCTAGCTCGGGGGCTGAAGCTTTCTTT. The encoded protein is CASSSSSGAEAFF.

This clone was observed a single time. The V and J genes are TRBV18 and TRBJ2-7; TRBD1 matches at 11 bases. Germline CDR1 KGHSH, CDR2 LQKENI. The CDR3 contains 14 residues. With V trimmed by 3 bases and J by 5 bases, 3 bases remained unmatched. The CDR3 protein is CASSPRTGGHEQYF. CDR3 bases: TGTGCCAGCTCACCCCGGACAGGGGGCCACGAGCAGTACTTC.

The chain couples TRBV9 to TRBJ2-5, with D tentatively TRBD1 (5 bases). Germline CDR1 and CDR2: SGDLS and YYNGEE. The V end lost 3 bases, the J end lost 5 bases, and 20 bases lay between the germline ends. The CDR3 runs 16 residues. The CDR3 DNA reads TGTGCCAGCAGCGGATGGCCGACAGATATCTCTGAGACCCAGTACTTC. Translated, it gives CASSGWPTDISETQYF.

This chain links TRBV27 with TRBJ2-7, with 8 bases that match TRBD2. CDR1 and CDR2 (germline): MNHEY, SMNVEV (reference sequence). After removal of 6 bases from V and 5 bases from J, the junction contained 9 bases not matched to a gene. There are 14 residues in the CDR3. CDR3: CASRAGTSNNEQYF. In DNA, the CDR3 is TGTGCCAGCAGAGCAGGGACTAGTAATAACGAGCAGTACTTC.

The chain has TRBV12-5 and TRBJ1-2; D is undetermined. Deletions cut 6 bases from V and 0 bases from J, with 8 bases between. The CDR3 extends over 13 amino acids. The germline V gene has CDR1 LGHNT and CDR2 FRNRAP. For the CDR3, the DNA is TGTGCTAGTGGAGACGGGACTAACTATGGCTACACCTTC. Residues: CASGDGTNYGYTF.

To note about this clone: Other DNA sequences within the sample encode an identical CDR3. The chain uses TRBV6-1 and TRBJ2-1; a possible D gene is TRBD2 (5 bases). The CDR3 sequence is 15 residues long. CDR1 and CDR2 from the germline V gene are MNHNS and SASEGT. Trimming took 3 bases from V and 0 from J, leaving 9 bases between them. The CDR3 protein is CASSETGSSYNEQFF. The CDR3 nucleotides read TGTGCCAGCAGTGAGACGGGAAGCTCCTACAATGAGCAGTTCTTC.

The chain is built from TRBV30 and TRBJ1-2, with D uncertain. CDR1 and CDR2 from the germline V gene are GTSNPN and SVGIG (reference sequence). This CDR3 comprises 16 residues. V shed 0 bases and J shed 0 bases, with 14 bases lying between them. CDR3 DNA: TGTGCCTGGAGTGTACTAAGAGGGAATCCTAACTATGGCTACACCTTC. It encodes CAWSVLRGNPNYGYTF.

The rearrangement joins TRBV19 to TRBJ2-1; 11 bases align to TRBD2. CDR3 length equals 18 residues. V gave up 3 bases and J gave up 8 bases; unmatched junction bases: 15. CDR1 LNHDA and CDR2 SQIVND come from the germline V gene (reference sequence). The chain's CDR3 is CASSMGLAAPLAEDEQFF. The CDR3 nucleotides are TGTGCCAGTAGTATGGGACTAGCGGCACCTCTTGCGGAGGATGAGCAGTTCTTC.

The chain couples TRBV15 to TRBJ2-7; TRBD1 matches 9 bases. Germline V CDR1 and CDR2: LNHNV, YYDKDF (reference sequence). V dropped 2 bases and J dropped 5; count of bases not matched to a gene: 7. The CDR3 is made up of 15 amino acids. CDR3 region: CATSRSGTGKHEQYF. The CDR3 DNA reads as TGTGCCACCAGCAGAAGCGGGACAGGGAAGCACGAGCAGTACTTC.

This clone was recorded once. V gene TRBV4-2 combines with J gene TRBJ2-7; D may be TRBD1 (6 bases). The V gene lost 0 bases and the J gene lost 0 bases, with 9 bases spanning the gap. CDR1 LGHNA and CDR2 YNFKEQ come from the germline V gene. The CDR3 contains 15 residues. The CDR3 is CASSQEDRSSYEQYF. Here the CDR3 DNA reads TGTGCCAGCAGCCAAGAAGACAGGAGCTCCTACGAGCAGTACTTC.

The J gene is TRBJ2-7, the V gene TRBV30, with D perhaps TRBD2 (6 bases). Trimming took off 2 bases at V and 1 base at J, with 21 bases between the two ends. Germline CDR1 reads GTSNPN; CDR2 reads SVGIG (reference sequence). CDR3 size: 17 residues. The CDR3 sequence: CAWSTGGGETISYEQYF. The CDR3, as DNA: TGTGCCTGGAGTACCGGCGGCGGGGAGACCATATCCTACGAGCAGTACTTC.